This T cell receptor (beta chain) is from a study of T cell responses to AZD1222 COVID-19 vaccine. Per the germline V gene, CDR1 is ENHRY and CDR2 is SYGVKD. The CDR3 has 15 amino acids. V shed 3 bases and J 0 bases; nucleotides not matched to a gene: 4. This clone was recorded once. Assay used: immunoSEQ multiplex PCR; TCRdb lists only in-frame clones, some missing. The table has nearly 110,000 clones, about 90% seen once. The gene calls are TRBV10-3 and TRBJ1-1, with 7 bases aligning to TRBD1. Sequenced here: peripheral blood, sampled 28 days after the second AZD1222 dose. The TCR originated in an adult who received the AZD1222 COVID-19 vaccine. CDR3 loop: CAISDPTGMNTEAFF. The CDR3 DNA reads TGTGCCATCAGTGATCCGACAGGGATGAACACTGAAGCTTTCTTT.